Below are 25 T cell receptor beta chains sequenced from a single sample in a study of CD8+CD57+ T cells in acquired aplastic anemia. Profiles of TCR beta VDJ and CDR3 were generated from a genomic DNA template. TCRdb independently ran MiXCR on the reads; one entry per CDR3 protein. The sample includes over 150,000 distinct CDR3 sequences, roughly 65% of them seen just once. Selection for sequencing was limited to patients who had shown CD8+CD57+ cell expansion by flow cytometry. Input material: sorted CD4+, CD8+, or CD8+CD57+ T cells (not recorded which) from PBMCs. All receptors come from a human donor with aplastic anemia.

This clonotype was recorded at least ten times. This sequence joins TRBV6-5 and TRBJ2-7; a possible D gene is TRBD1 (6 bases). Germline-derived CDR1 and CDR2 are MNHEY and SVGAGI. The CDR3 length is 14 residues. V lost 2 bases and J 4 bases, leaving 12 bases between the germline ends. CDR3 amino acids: CASSYAGAGYEQYF. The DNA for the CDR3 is TGTGCCAGCAGTTACGCAGGGGCCGGGTACGAGCAGTACTTC.

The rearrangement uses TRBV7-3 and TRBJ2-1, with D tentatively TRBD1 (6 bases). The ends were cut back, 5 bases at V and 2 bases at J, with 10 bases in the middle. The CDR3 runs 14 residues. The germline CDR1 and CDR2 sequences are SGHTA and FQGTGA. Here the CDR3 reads CASSLQGTYNEQFF. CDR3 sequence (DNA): TGTGCCAGCAGCCTACAGGGTACCTACAATGAGCAGTTCTTC. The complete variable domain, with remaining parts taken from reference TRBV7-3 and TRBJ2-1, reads GAGVSQTPSNKVTEKGKYVELRCDPISGHTALYWYRQSLGQGPEFLIYFQGTGAADDSGLPNDRFFAVRPEGSVSTLKIQRTERGDSAVYLCASSLQGTYNEQFFGPGTRLTVL.

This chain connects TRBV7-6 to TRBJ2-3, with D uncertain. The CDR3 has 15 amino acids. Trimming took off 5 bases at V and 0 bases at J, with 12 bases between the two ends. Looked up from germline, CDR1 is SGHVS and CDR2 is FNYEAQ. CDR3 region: CASSLRRPSTDTQYF. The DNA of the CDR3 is TGTGCCAGCAGCCTACGACGGCCTAGCACAGATACGCAGTATTTT.

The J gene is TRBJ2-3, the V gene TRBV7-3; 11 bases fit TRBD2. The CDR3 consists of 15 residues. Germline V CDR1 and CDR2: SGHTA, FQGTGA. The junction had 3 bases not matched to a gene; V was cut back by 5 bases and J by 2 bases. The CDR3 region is CASSLLAGATDTQYF. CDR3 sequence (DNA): TGTGCCAGCAGCCTACTAGCGGGGGCCACAGATACGCAGTATTTT.

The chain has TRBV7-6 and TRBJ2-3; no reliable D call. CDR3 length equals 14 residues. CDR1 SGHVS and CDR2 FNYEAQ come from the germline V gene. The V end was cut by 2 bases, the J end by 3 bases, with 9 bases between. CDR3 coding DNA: TGTGCCAGCAGCTTACGATCGAAGACAGATACGCAGTATTTT. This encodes CASSLRSKTDTQYF.

The CDR3 loop is CASSVGSENSPLHF. In nucleotides, the CDR3 is TGTGCCAGCAGCGTAGGATCGGAAAATTCACCCCTCCACTTT. V usage is TRBV9 and J usage is TRBJ1-6; D is uncertain. Trimming cost V 0 bases and J 7 bases, with 8 bases left between them. In germline, CDR1 is SGDLS, CDR2 YYNGEE. This CDR3 spans 14 amino acids.

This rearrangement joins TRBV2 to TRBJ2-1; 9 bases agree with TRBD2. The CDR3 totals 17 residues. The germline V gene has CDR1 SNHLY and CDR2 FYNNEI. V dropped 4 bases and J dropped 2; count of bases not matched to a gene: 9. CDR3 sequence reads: CASSVRAVAGAYNEQFF. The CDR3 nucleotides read TGTGCCAGCAGTGTGAGGGCTGTAGCGGGGGCCTACAATGAGCAGTTCTTC.

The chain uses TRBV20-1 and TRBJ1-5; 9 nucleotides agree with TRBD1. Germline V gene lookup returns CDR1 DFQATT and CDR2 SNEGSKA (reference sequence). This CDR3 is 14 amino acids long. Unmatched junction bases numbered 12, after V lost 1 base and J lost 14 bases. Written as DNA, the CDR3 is TGCAGTGCTAGAGCTGACAGGGGGTATCATTTTGAGCATTTT. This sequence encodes CSARADRGYHFEHF.

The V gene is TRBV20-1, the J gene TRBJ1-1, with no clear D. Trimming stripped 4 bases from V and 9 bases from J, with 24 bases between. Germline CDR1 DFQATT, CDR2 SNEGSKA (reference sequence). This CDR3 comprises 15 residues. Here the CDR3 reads CSAIRRIEGKGKAFF. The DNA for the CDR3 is TGCAGTGCTATTCGGCGGATTGAGGGTAAGGGAAAAGCTTTCTTT.

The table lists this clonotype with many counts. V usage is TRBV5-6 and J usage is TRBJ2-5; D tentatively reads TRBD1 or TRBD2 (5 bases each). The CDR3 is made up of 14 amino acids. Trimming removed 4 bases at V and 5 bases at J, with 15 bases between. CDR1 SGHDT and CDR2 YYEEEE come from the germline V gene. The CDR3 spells CASSPRAREETQYF. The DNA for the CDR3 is TGTGCCAGCAGCCCTCGGGCCAGGGAGGAGACCCAGTACTTC. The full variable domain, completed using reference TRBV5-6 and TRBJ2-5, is DAGVTQSPTHLIKTRGQQVTLRCSPKSGHDTVSWYQQALGQGPQFIFQYYEEEERQRGNFPDRFSGHQFPNYSSELNVNALLLGDSALYLCASSPRAREETQYFGPGTRLLVL.

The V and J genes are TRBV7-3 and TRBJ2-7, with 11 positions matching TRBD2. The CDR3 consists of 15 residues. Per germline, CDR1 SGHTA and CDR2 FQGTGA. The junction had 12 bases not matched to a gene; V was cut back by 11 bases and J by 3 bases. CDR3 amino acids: CACRKGLAEGYEQYF. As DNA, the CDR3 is TGTGCCTGCCGGAAGGGACTAGCGGAGGGCTACGAGCAGTACTTC.

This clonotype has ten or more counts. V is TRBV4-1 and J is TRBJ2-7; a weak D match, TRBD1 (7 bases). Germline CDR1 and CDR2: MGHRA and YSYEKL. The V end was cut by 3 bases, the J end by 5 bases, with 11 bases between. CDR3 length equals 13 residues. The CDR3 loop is CASSHRGANEQYF. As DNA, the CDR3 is TGCGCCAGCAGCCACAGGGGGGCCAACGAGCAGTACTTC.

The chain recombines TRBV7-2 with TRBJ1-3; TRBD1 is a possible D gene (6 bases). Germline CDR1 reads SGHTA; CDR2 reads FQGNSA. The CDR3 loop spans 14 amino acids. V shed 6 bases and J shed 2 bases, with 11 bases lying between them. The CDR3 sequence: CASSYTGTGNTIYF. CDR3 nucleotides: TGTGCCAGCAGTTATACAGGGACTGGAAACACCATATATTTT.

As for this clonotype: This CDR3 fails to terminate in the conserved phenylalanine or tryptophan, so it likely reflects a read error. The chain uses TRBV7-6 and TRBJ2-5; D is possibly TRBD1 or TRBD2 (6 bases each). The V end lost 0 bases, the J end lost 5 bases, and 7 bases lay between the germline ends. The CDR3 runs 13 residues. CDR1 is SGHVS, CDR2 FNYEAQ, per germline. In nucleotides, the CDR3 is TGTGCCAGCAGCTTAGCAGGGGGGGAGACCCAGTACTGC. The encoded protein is CASSLAGGETQYC.

CDR3 sequence reads: CSVGDQREKLFF. The CDR3 DNA reads TGCAGCGTTGGAGACCAGCGTGAAAAACTGTTTTTT. The chain is built from TRBV29-1 and TRBJ1-4; D is unclear. The CDR3 loop spans 12 amino acids. Germline-derived CDR1 and CDR2 are SQVTM and ANQGSEA. Trimming stripped 4 bases from V and 7 bases from J, with 10 bases between.

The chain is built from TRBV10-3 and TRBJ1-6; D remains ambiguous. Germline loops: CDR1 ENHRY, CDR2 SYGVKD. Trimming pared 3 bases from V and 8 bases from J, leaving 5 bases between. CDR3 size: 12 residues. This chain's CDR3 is CAISEAHSPLHF. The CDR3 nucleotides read TGTGCCATCAGTGAAGCGCATTCACCCCTCCACTTT.

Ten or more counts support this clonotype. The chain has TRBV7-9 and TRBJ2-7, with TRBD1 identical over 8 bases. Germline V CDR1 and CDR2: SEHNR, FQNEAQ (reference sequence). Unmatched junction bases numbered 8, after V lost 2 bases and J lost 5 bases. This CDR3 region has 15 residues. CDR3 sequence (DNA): TGTGCCAGCAGCTTAAATCCAGGGGGCCGCGACGAGCAGTACTTC. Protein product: CASSLNPGGRDEQYF.

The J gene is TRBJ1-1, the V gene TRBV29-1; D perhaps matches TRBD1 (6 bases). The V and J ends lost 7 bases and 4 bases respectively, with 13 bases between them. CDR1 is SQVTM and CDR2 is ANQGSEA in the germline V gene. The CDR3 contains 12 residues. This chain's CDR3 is CSANRALTEAFF. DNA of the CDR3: TGCAGCGCGAACAGGGCGCTCACTGAAGCTTTCTTT. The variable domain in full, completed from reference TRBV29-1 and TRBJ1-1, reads SAVISQKPSRDICQRGTSLTIQCQVDSQVTMMFWYRQQPGQSLTLIATANQGSEATYESGFVIDKFPISRPNLTFSTLTVSNMSPEDSSIYLCSANRALTEAFFGQGTRLTVV.

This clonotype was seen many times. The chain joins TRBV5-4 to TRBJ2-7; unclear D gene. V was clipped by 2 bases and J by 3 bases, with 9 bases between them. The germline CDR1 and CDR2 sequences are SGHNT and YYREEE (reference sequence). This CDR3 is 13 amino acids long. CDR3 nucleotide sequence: TGTGCCAGCAGCTTAGCAGGCAACTACGAGCAGTACTTC. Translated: CASSLAGNYEQYF.

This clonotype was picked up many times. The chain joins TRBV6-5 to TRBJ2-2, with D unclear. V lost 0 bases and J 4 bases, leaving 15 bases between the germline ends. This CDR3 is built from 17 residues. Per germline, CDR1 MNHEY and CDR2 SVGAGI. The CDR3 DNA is TGTGCCAGCAGTTACTCAGGGCTCTCCGTAGTCACCGGGGAGCTGTTTTTT. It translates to CASSYSGLSVVTGELFF.

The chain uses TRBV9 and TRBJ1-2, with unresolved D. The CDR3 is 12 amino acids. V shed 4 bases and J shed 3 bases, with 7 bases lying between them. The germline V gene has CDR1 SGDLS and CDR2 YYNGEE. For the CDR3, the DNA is TGTGCCAGCAGCCGGGATTACTATGGCTACACCTTC. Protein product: CASSRDYYGYTF. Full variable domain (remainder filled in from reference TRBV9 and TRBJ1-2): DSGVTQTPKHLITATGQRVTLRCSPRSGDLSVYWYQQSLDQGLQFLIQYYNGEERAKGNILERFSAQQFPDLHSELNLSSLELGDSALYFCASSRDYYGYTFGSGTRLTVV.

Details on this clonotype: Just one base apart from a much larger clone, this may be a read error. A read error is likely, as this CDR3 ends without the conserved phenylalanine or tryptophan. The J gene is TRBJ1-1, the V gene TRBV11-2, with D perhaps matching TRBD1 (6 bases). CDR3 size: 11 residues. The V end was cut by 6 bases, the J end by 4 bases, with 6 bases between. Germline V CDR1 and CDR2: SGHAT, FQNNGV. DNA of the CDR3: TGTGCCAGCAGACAGGGCACTGAAGCTTTCCTT. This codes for CASRQGTEAFL.

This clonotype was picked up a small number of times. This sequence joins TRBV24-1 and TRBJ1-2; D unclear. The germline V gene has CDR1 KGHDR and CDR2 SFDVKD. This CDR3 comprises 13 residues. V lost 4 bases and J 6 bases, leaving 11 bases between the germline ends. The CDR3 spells CATSEAVGDGYTF. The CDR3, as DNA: TGTGCCACCAGTGAGGCGGTCGGGGATGGCTACACCTTC.

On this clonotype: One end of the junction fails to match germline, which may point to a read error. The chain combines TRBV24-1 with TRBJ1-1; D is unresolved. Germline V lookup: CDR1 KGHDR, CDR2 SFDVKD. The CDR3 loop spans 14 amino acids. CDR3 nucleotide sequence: TGTGCCACCCAACGAAATGGGGTGAACACCGAAGCTTTCTTT. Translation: CATQRNGVNTEAFF.

Written as DNA, the CDR3 is TGCAGTGCTAGAGGACTGGCGTTAAGCGATGGCTACACCTTC. This gives the protein CSARGLALSDGYTF. The gene calls are TRBV20-1 and TRBJ1-2, with no clear D. V lost 1 base to trimming and J lost 6 bases, with 15 bases between them. The CDR3 loop spans 14 amino acids. CDR1 is DFQATT, CDR2 SNEGSKA, per germline (reference sequence).